Listed below are T cell receptor beta chains from one sample, sequenced in a study of blood T cell repertoires in COVID-19. The table came from immunoSEQ multiplex PCR; TCRdb's copy has only in-frame clones and leaves some out. Of approximately 100,000 clones in the sample, about four fifths were seen once. The sample consisted of peripheral blood. These receptor sequences come from a human donor in a cohort sampled during active COVID-19. Both conserved end residues are part of each CDR3. Each record gives: J gene, CDR3 length, V gene, D gene, clone size, CDR3 DNA, CDR3 protein. D genes are given only for firm matches. Clone size is stated in some rows and not others, as once, few, many or a class when expanded.

TRBJ2-5 | 22 | TRBV4-3 | - | - | TGCGCCAGCAGCCAAGAAGGCCCCGGCGGGGTTTGGGGTCCCCCGGAGGAGGAGACCCAGTACTTC | CASSQEGPGGVWGPPEEETQYF
TRBJ2-1 | 15 | TRBV9 | - | - | TGTGCCAGCAGCGTAGTACTGAGCTCCTACAATGAGCAGTTCTTC | CASSVVLSSYNEQFF
TRBJ1-1 | 14 | TRBV6-5 | - | - | TGTGCCAGCAGACCTCCAGCTAGCAAAACTGAAGCTTTCTTT | CASRPPASKTEAFF
TRBJ2-7 | 15 | TRBV6-1 | - | - | TGTGCCAGCAGTGAAGATCGGCCAGGGCTCTACGAGCAGTACTTC | CASSEDRPGLYEQYF
TRBJ2-1 | 17 | TRBV4-3 | TRBD1 | - | TGCGCCAGCAGCCAAGATAGAGGGACAGGGGCCTACAATGAGCAGTTCTTC | CASSQDRGTGAYNEQFF
TRBJ1-1 | 14 | TRBV6-2/TRBV6-3 | TRBD1 | - | TGTGCCAGCAGTGGACAGGGGGCGTGGACTGAAGCTTTCTTT | CASSGQGAWTEAFF
TRBJ1-5 | 17 | TRBV10-3 | - | - | TGTGCCATCAGTGAGCATCGGGACTCTGGGGTCGGTCAGCCCCAGCATTTT | CAISEHRDSGVGQPQHF
TRBJ1-2 | 13 | TRBV18 | - | - | TGTGCCAGCTCACCACGAGATAACTATGGCTACACCTTC | CASSPRDNYGYTF
TRBJ1-4 | 17 | TRBV5-1 | TRBD1 | - | TGCGCCAGCAGCTACGGGACCAGGGGGCATGTTTGGGAAAAACTGTTTTTT | CASSYGTRGHVWEKLFF
TRBJ1-5 | 16 | TRBV3-1/TRBV3-2 | - | - | TGTGCCAGCAGCCCCAGGTTCAGGGCTACTAATCAGCCCCAGCATTTT | CASSPRFRATNQPQHF
TRBJ1-2 | 13 | TRBV12-3/TRBV12-4 | - | few | TGTGCCAGCAGAAATACACCGAACTATGGCTACACCTTC | CASRNTPNYGYTF
TRBJ1-2 | 13 | TRBV30 | - | - | TGTGCCTGGAGTTTTGACAGAGACTATGGCTACACCTTC | CAWSFDRDYGYTF
TRBJ2-5 | 17 | TRBV14 | - | - | TGTGCCAGCAGCCAATTAACAGGGAGTTGGTACCAAGAGACCCAGTACTTC | CASSQLTGSWYQETQYF
TRBJ2-3 | 14 | TRBV11-3 | TRBD1 | - | TGTGCCAGCAGCTCACGGACAGGGGCAGATACGCAGTATTTT | CASSSRTGADTQYF
TRBJ1-3 | 15 | TRBV28 | TRBD1 | - | TGTGCCAGCAGCGATACCGGGACAGGGGGGAACACCATATATTTT | CASSDTGTGGNTIYF
TRBJ2-7 | 16 | TRBV6-4 | TRBD2 | - | TGTGCCAGCAGGTGGGGACTAGCGGGTACCTCCTACGAGCAGTACTTC | CASRWGLAGTSYEQYF
TRBJ2-1 | 16 | TRBV7-7 | TRBD2 | - | TGTGCCAGCAGCCCCACTGGGTCTAGCGGGGGGTATGAGCAGTTCTTC | CASSPTGSSGGYEQFF
TRBJ2-3 | 15 | TRBV7-2 | - | - | TGTGCCAGCAGCCAAACAAGAGGGGGTCCAGATACGCAGTATTTT | CASSQTRGGPDTQYF
TRBJ2-3 | 12 | TRBV5-1 | - | once | TGCGCCAGCAGCTTGGGAGAAGATACGCAGTATTTT | CASSLGEDTQYF
TRBJ2-7 | 12 | TRBV28 | TRBD2 | - | TGTGCCAGCAGTCCCTTAGCGGGAGAGCCTCACTTC | CASSPLAGEPHF
TRBJ2-7 | 16 | TRBV24-1 | TRBD1 | - | TGTGCCACCAGTGATGCCTCTGGGACAGGGATAGGGGAGCAGTACTTC | CATSDASGTGIGEQYF
TRBJ1-4 | 15 | TRBV19 | TRBD1 | - | TGTGCCAGTAGTATATCGACAGGGTCCGATGAAAAACTGTTTTTT | CASSISTGSDEKLFF
TRBJ2-1 | 15 | TRBV28 | TRBD1 | - | TGTGCCAGCAGTTCCCCCGGACAGGGGTGGGATGAGCAGTTCTTC | CASSSPGQGWDEQFF
TRBJ1-2 | 13 | TRBV6-5 | TRBD1 | - | TGTGCCGTCGAAGACAGGGAAACCGATGGCTACACCTTC | CAVEDRETDGYTF
TRBJ2-6 | 15 | TRBV2 | - | once | TGTGCCAGCAGTGCGCGGAACGCTGGGGCCAACGTCCTGACTTTC | CASSARNAGANVLTF
TRBJ1-5 | 16 | TRBV19 | - | - | TGTGCCAGTAGGGACAACAGCGTGATGGGCAATCAGCCCCAGCATTTT | CASRDNSVMGNQPQHF
TRBJ2-5 | 14 | TRBV10-3 | - | once | TGTGCCATCAGTGAGTCGGGCAGTCAAGAGACCCAGTACTTC | CAISESGSQETQYF
TRBJ2-7 | 16 | TRBV6-5 | TRBD2 | - | TGTGCCAGCAGTTACTCGACGGCGGGAGCCACCTACGAGCAGTACTTC | CASSYSTAGATYEQYF
TRBJ2-5 | 14 | TRBV19 | - | once | TGTGCCAGTAGCCGCACGACACCCCAAGAGACCCAGTACTTC | CASSRTTPQETQYF
TRBJ2-3 | 16 | TRBV7-3 | - | - | TGTGCCAGCAGCTTAAGAGGCGGGGTCTCTCCAGATACGCAGTATTTT | CASSLRGGVSPDTQYF
TRBJ2-3 | 15 | TRBV10-3 | TRBD1 | - | TGTGCCATCAGTGAGTCGCCAGGGGGCGCAGATACGCAGTATTTT | CAISESPGGADTQYF
TRBJ2-7 | 13 | TRBV7-2 | - | - | TGTGCCAGCAGCTTAGCGCTCTCAGACGAGCAGTACTTC | CASSLALSDEQYF
TRBJ1-2 | 15 | TRBV7-2 | - | - | TGTGCCAGCAGCTCCCTGGGGCAGGGTGGCTATGGCTACACCTTC | CASSSLGQGGYGYTF
TRBJ2-7 | 14 | TRBV28 | TRBD1 | - | TGTGCCAGCAGTGCCCGGGACAGGGACTACGAGCAGTACTTC | CASSARDRDYEQYF
TRBJ2-7 | 16 | TRBV28 | - | few | TGTGCCAGCAGTCGGCCCGCCGGGGTTAGCTCCTACGAGCAGTACTTC | CASSRPAGVSSYEQYF
TRBJ1-3 | 16 | TRBV30 | - | - | TGTGCCTGGAGTGTTTCAGGGGCCCTTTTGGGAAACACCATATATTTT | CAWSVSGALLGNTIYF
TRBJ2-2 | 16 | TRBV5-1 | - | few | TGCGCCAGCAGCTTGGTAGTAGCGACGAACACCGGGGAGCTGTTTTTT | CASSLVVATNTGELFF
TRBJ2-3 | 13 | TRBV11-3 | TRBD2 | - | TGTGCCAGCAGCTTTAAGCGGGGGGGCCGTCGGTATTTT | CASSFKRGGRRYF
TRBJ1-2 | 14 | TRBV4-1 | TRBD1 | - | TGCGCCAGCAGCACCCGACAGGGCATTGGTGGCTACACCTTC | CASSTRQGIGGYTF
TRBJ1-2 | 15 | TRBV21-1 | - | - | TGTGCCAGCAGCAACAACCGGGACAGTAACTATGGCTACACCTTC | CASSNNRDSNYGYTF
TRBJ2-3 | 14 | TRBV9 | TRBD2 | few | TGTGCCAGCAGCGCCTTGGGAGGGTCAGGCACGCAGTATTTT | CASSALGGSGTQYF
TRBJ1-6 | 12 | TRBV6-5 | - | once | TGTGCCAGCAGGCCAGGAAGTTCACCCCTCCACTTT | CASRPGSSPLHF
TRBJ2-3 | 14 | TRBV11-2 | TRBD2 | - | TGTGCCAGCAGCCCAGCGGGGGGGGCCGATACGCAGTATTTT | CASSPAGGADTQYF
TRBJ1-4 | 13 | TRBV7-2 | - | - | TGTGCCAGCAGCTATGTTAGGGGGGAAAAACTGTTTTTT | CASSYVRGEKLFF
TRBJ2-7 | 14 | TRBV3-1/TRBV3-2 | TRBD2 | - | TGTGCCAGCAGCCTACTTACTAGCGCCCACGAGCAGTACTTC | CASSLLTSAHEQYF
TRBJ1-1 | 14 | TRBV7-3 | - | once | TGTGCCAGCAGCCAACAGGGTGAGTTAGGTGAAGCTTTCTTT | CASSQQGELGEAFF
TRBJ2-6 | 17 | TRBV18 | - | - | TGTGCCAGCTCACCACAAGATGGGAGCTCTGGGGCCAACGTCCTGACTTTC | CASSPQDGSSGANVLTF
TRBJ2-7 | 14 | TRBV27 | - | - | TGTGCCAGCAGTTTAAGAGGGAACCCGTACGAGCAGTACTTC | CASSLRGNPYEQYF
TRBJ2-1 | 15 | TRBV10-3 | TRBD1 | few | TGTGCCATCAGTGAAGTGGCAGGGGGAAACAATGAGCAGTTCTTC | CAISEVAGGNNEQFF